This T cell receptor beta chain was profiled in a study of blood T cell repertoires in COVID-19. At the level of the study: The United States, Italy and Spain were the sources of the acute and convalescent COVID-19 samples. Sample material is recorded as cDNA or gDNA derived from T cells, B-cell-depleted T cells, or PBMCs.

The CDR3 is 11 residues long. Germline CDR1 reads SGHTA; CDR2 reads FQGNSA. Between the trimmed V and J ends, which lost 4 bases and 8 bases, there was a span of 8 bases. Source study methods: By means of reference gene primer amplification, nucleated cell counts were estimated. Measured with immunoSEQ multiplex PCR; TCRdb has only the in-frame clones, and not every one. That table furnishes V, J and clone size, whereas the DNA furnished D and trimming. The sample has 75,000 or so clones; 65% to 85% are singletons. The source material was peripheral blood. The source of this sequence is a man aged 60 to 75 with active or convalescent COVID-19. The chain is built from TRBV7-2 and TRBJ1-1; D not certain. The CDR3 loop reads CASSYGSEAFF. CDR3 in DNA: TGTGCCAGCAGCTACGGGTCCGAAGCTTTCTTT.